The entry that follows covers one TCR beta chain sequence. The antigen is unknown. TCRdb redid the calling of the reads with MiXCR, one entry per CDR3 protein. This table has 110,000 to 150,000 distinct CDR3 sequences, approximately 30% appearing once. This entry comes from a study of T cell repertoires in cytomegalovirus infection. Across the study: TCR beta signatures that were public indicated CMV infection and matching HLA type.

Regarding the study as a whole: Pooled public TCR beta family frequency picked out CMV carriers with the relevant HLA. Across the ex vivo response, the dominant clonotypes were HLA-C-restricted CMV-specific TCR beta clonotypes.

J was trimmed by 0 bases and V by 5 bases; bases with no gene match: 3. This CDR3 spans 13 amino acids. Looked up from germline, CDR1 is SQVTM and CDR2 is ANQGSEA. This sequence was found in a human donor in good health (CMV status not recorded). Some clones in this sample may be carry-over from other donors' samples. The chain uses TRBV29-1 and TRBJ1-1, with 7 bases lining up with TRBD1. Sequenced here: CD8+ T cells from cultured PBMCs, sampled from culture after CMV antigen stimulation. CDR3 sequence: CSVRDSLNTEAFF. CDR3 coding DNA: TGCAGCGTTCGGGACAGCCTGAACACTGAAGCTTTCTTT.